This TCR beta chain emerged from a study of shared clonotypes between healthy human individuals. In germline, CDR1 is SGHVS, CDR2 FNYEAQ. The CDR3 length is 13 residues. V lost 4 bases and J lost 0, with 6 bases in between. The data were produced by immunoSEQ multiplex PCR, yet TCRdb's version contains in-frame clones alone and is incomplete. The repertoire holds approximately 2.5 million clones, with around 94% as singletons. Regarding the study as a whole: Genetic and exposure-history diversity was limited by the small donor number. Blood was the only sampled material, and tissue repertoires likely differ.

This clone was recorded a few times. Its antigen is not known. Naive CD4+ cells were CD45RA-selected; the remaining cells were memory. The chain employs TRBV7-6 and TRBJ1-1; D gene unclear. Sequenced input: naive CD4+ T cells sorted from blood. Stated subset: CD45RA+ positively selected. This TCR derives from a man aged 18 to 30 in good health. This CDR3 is CASSWEVNTEAFF. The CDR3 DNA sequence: TGTGCCAGCAGCTGGGAAGTGAACACTGAAGCTTTCTTT.